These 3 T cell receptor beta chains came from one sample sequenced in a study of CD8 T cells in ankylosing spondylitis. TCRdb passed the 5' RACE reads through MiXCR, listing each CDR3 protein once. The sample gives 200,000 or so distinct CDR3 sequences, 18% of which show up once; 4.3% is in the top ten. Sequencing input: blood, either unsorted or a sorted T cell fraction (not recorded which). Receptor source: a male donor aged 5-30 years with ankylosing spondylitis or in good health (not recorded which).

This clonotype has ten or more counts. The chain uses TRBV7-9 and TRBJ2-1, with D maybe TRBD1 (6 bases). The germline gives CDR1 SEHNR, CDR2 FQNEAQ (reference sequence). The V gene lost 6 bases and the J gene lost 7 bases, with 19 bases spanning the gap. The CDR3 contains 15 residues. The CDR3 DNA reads TGTGCCAGCAGGCCTCGGACAGACCCGGAGAATGAGCAGTTCTTC. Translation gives CASRPRTDPENEQFF.

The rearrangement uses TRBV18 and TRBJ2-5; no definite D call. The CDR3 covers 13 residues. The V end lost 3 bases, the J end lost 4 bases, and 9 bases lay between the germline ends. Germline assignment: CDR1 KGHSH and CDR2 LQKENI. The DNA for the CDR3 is TGTGCCAGCTCACCTGGGATGAGAGAGACCCAGTACTTC. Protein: CASSPGMRETQYF.

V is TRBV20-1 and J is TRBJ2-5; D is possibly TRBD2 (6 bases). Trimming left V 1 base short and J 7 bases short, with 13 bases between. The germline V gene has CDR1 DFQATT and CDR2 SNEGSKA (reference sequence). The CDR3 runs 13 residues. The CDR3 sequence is CSARARARGTQYF. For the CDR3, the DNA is TGCAGTGCTAGAGCCCGGGCGCGGGGGACCCAGTACTTC.